This T cell receptor beta chain was sequenced during a study of shared clonotypes between healthy human individuals. The assay was run at deep level. Clones were read by immunoSEQ multiplex PCR, and TCRdb kept only the in-frame ones, dropping some. This sample has more than 450,000 clones, with 75% to 85% found just once. This clone was counted a few times. Its specificity is not known. Broader study findings: Having only a few donors restricted how much genetic and exposure-history diversity was captured.

Germline V gives CDR1 MGHRA, CDR2 YSYEKL. This CDR3 region has 16 residues. The junction had 2 bases not matched to a gene; V was cut back by 0 bases and J by 1 base. This TCR was sampled from a woman in her forties in good health. Some clones in this sample may be carry-over from other donors' samples. V and J are TRBV4-1 and TRBJ2-7, with 11 bases identical to TRBD2. Sequenced material: PBMCs. CDR3 protein: CASSQERLAGSYEQYF. The CDR3 nucleotides are TGCGCCAGCAGCCAAGAAAGACTAGCGGGATCCTACGAGCAGTACTTC.